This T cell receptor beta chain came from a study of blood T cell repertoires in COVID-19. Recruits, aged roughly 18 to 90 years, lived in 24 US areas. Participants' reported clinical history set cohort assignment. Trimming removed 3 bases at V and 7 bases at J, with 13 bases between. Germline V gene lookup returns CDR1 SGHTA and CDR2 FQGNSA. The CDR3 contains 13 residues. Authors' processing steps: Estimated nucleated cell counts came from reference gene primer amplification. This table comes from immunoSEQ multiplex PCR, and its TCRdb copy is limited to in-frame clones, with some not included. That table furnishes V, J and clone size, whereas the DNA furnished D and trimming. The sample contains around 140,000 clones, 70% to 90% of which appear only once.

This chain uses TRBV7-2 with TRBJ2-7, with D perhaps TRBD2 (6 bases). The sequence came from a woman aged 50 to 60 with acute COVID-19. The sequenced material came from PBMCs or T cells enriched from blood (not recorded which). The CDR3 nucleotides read TGTGCCAGCAGCTTGGGACTGGAAAGGGAGCAGTACTTC. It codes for CASSLGLEREQYF.